The 8 T cell receptor beta chains listed next were all sequenced from one sample in a study of CD8+ T cells in alopecia areata. The treatment: oral pan-JAK inhibitor, 5-10 mg twice daily. RNA, once extracted, was reverse transcribed into cDNA for use as the sequencing template. This table comes from immunoSEQ multiplex PCR, and its TCRdb copy is limited to in-frame clones, with some not included. The table records about 210,000 clones, around two fifths of them present only once. Here the sequenced sample was CD4+ T cells sorted from blood, taken at approximately week 34, from a patient treated with tofacitinib. These receptors came from a human donor with alopecia areata.

The table lists this clone with a few counts. The J gene is TRBJ1-2, the V gene TRBV15; a possible D gene is TRBD1 (5 bases). Trimming took off 7 bases at V and 0 bases at J, with 15 bases between the two ends. The CDR3 consists of 15 residues. CDR1 is LNHNV and CDR2 is YYDKDF in the germline V gene (reference sequence). In nucleotides, the CDR3 is TGTGCCACCAAAAACAGGACGGCCGCTAACTATGGCTACACCTTC. Translation gives CATKNRTAANYGYTF.

The chain is built from TRBV5-1 and TRBJ1-1; D may be TRBD1 (5 bases). V was shortened by 2 bases and J by 1 base, with 9 bases between the two germline ends. Germline CDR1 reads SGHRS; CDR2 reads YFSETQ. The CDR3 runs to 14 residues. The CDR3 reads CASSLAGTNTEAFF. In nucleotides, the CDR3 is TGCGCCAGCAGCTTAGCGGGGACGAACACTGAAGCTTTCTTT. The entire variable domain, with the rest obtained from reference TRBV5-1 and TRBJ1-1, is as follows: KAGVTQTPRYLIKTRGQQVTLSCSPISGHRSVSWYQQTPGQGLQFLFEYFSETQRNKGNFPGRFSGRQFSNSRSEMNVSTLELGDSALYLCASSLAGTNTEAFFGQGTRLTVV.

CDR3 bases: TGTGCCAGCAGCTCCTATTTTAGCGGGGGGGCAATAAATGAGCAGTTCTTC. Amino acid sequence: CASSSYFSGGAINEQFF. The genes are TRBV7-2 and TRBJ2-1, with TRBD2 matching over 11 bases. The CDR3 runs 17 residues. The junction had 12 bases not matched to a gene; V was cut back by 4 bases and J by 7 bases. Germline CDR1 reads SGHTA; CDR2 reads FQGNSA.

This clone has a handful of counts. The rearrangement joins TRBV5-1 to TRBJ1-1; D is unresolved. CDR1 SGHRS and CDR2 YFSETQ come from the germline V gene. The CDR3 has 13 amino acids. V was pared by 1 base and J by 4 bases, with 8 bases between. The CDR3 is CASSLMGTTEAFF. In DNA, the CDR3 is TGCGCCAGCAGCTTGATGGGCACCACTGAAGCTTTCTTT.

Points on this clone: One junction end disagrees with the germline gene, perhaps due to a read error. The chain links TRBV2 to TRBJ1-2, with TRBD1 matching over 11 bases. Germline CDR1 is SNHLY and CDR2 is FYNNEI. CDR3 length equals 15 residues. The DNA of the CDR3 is TGTGCCAGCAGGGAAGGGACAGGGGGACACTATGGCTACACCTTC. It yields the protein CASREGTGGHYGYTF.

This clone was seen only a few times. The chain couples TRBV6-1 to TRBJ1-1; weak D call: TRBD1 (6 bases). Germline lookup yields CDR1 MNHNS and CDR2 SASEGT. The CDR3 loop spans 15 amino acids. Trimming took 2 bases from V and 3 from J, leaving 13 bases between them. The CDR3 coding sequence is TGTGCCAGCAGTGAATATAGGGGGGCTGACACTGAAGCTTTCTTT. It translates to CASSEYRGADTEAFF.

The chain links TRBV29-1 to TRBJ1-5; D is unclear. Trimming took off 6 bases at V and 1 base at J, with 13 bases between the two ends. Germline CDR1 SQVTM, CDR2 ANQGSEA. The CDR3 loop spans 14 amino acids. CDR3 amino acids: CSVAAGGSNQPQHF. The CDR3 nucleotides are TGCAGCGTCGCGGCCGGAGGGAGCAATCAGCCCCAGCATTTT.

This clone has only a few counts. The CDR3: CASSLVEVNTEAFF. CDR3 nucleotide sequence: TGTGCCAGCAGCTTAGTCGAGGTGAACACTGAAGCTTTCTTT. The chain is built from TRBV7-9 and TRBJ1-1; unclear D gene. The CDR3 spans 14 residues. The V gene lost 1 base and the J gene lost 0 bases, with 6 bases spanning the gap. CDR1 and CDR2 (germline): SEHNR, FQNEAQ (reference sequence).